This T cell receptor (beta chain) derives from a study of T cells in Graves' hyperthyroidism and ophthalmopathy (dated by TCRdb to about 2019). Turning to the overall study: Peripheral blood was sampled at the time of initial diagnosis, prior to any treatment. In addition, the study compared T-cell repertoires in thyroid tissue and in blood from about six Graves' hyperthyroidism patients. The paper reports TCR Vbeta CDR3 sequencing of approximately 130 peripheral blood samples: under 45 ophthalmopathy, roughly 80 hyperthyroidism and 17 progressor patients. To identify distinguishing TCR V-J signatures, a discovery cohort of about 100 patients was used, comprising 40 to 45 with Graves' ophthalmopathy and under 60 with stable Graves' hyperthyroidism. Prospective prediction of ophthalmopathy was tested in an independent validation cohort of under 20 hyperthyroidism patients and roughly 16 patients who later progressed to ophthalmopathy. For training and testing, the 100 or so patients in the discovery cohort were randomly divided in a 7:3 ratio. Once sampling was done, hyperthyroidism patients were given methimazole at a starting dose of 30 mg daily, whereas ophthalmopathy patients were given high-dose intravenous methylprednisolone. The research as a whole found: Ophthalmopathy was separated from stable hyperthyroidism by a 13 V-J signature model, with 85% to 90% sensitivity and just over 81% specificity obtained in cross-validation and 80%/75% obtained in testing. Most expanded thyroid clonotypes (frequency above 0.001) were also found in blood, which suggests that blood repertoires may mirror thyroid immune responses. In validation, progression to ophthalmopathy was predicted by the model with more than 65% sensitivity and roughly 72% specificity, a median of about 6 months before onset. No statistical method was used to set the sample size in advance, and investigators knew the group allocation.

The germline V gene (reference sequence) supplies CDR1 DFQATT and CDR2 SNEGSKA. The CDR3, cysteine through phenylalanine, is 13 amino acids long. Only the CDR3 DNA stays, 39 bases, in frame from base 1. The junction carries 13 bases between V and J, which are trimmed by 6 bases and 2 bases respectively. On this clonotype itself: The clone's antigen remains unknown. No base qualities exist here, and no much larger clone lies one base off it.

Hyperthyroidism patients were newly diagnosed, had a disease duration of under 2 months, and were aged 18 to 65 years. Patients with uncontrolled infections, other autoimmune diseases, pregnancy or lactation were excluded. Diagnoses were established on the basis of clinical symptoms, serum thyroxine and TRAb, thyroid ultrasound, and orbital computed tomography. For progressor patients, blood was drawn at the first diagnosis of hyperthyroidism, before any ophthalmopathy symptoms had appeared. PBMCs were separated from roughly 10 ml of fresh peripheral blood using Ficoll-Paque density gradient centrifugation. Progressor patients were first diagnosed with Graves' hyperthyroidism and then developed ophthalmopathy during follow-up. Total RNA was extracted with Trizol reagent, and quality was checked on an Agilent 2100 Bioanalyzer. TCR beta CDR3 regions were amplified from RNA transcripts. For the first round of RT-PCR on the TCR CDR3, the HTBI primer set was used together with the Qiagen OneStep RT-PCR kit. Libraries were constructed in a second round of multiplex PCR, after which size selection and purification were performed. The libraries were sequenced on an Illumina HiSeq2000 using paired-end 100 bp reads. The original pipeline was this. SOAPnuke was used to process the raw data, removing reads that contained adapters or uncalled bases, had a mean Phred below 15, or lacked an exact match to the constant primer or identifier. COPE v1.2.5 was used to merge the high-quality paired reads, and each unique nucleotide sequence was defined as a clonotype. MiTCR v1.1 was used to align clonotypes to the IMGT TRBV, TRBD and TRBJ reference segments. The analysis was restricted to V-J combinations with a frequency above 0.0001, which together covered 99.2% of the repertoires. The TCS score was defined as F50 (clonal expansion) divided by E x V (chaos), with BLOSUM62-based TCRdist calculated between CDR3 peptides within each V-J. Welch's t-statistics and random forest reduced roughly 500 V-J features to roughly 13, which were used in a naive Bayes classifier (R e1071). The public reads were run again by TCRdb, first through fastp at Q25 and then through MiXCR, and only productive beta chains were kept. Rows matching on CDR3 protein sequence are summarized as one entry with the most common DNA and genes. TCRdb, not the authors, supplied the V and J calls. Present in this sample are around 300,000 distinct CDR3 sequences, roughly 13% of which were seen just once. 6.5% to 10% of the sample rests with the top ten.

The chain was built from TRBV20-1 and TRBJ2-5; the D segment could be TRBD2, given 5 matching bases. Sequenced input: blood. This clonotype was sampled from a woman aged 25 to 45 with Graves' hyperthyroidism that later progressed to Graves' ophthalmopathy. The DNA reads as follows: TGCAGTGCCCTCGACGGACTTCAAGAGACCCAGTACTTC. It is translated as CSALDGLQETQYF.